This passage covers 13 T cell receptor beta chains from one sample sequenced in a study of blood T cell repertoires in COVID-19. Libraries were prepared by immunoSEQ multiplex PCR; TCRdb keeps only in-frame clonotypes and omits some of them. The repertoire consists of 250,000 to 350,000 clones, with about nine tenths occurring once and the leading ten covering approximately 11%. Sequencing input: peripheral blood. These receptors were obtained from a woman younger than 45 with COVID-19, enrolled during active disease.

J is TRBJ2-1 and V is TRBV27, with 8 bases aligning to TRBD2. The CDR3 totals 11 residues. The germline V gene has CDR1 MNHEY and CDR2 SMNVEV (reference sequence). J gave up 7 bases and V 8 bases, and 1 base lay outside the gene matches. For the CDR3, the DNA is TGTGCCAGCGGGACTAGGAATGAGCAGTTCTTC. It is translated as CASGTRNEQFF.

This rearrangement joins TRBV2 to TRBJ2-2, with D possibly TRBD1 on 6 matching bases. V lost 4 bases and J 7 bases, leaving 13 bases between the germline ends. From germline, CDR1 is SNHLY and CDR2 FYNNEI. This CDR3 region has 14 residues. As DNA, the CDR3 is TGTGCCAGCAGTGTCCTGGGGGCCGACGGGGAGCTGTTTTTT. Its protein is CASSVLGADGELFF.

This chain uses TRBV6-2 or TRBV6-3 with TRBJ2-7; TRBD1 matches 7 bases. Trimming at V came to 0 bases and at J to 2 bases, leaving 16 bases not matched to a gene. The CDR3 consists of 19 residues. Germline loops: CDR1 MNHEY, CDR2 SVGEGT. This CDR3 reads CASSYSWGNTQGPPYEQYF. The CDR3 region has the DNA TGTGCCAGCAGTTACTCATGGGGGAACACACAGGGGCCACCCTACGAGCAGTACTTC.

This rearrangement joins TRBV11-3 to TRBJ2-1; 10 bases are shared with TRBD2. The V segment lost 5 bases and the J segment 1 base; nucleotides outside the gene matches: 2. CDR3 length equals 15 residues. CDR1 SGHNT and CDR2 YENEEA come from the germline V gene. In DNA form, the CDR3 reads TGTGCCAGCAGCCTTAGCGGGAGGTCCTACAATGAGCAGTTCTTC. The encoded protein is CASSLSGRSYNEQFF.

In its sample, this clone was seen once. This chain connects TRBV4-1 to TRBJ2-1; 10 bases match TRBD2. Germline values: CDR1 MGHRA, CDR2 YSYEKL. The CDR3 spans 16 residues. Germline trimming cut 4 bases from V and 1 base from J; bases unmatched to any gene: 4. Written as DNA, the CDR3 is TGCGCCAGCAGCCTGAGCGGGAGGGTTTCCTACAATGAGCAGTTCTTC. Protein sequence: CASSLSGRVSYNEQFF.

V is TRBV28 and J is TRBJ2-1; tentatively, D is TRBD2 (5 bases). V gave up 6 bases and J gave up 4 bases, with 19 bases separating them. CDR1 MDHEN and CDR2 SYDVKM come from the germline V gene. The length of the CDR3 is 16 residues. The CDR3 nucleotides read TGTGCCAGCAGCCCCCCTTTGGCGGGCCTATACAATGAGCAGTTCTTC. Translating it yields CASSPPLAGLYNEQFF.

V is TRBV11-2 and J is TRBJ2-5; D is undetermined. Trimming took 3 bases from V and 7 from J, leaving 6 bases between them. The CDR3 contains 11 residues. The germline CDR1 and CDR2 sequences are SGHAT and FQNNGV. CDR3 sequence (DNA): TGTGCCAGCAGCTTGACGGGGACCCAGTACTTC. Its translation: CASSLTGTQYF.

V is TRBV7-3 and J is TRBJ2-2; 7 bases are shared with TRBD1. The CDR3 is 15 residues long. Germline CDR1 and CDR2: SGHTA and FQGTGA. V lost 5 bases and J lost 7; bases outside the gene matches: 10. The CDR3 bases are TGTGCCAGCAGCCGCACTACAGGGGCGGGCGGGGAGCTGTTTTTT. It is translated as CASSRTTGAGGELFF. The full variable domain, its missing parts supplied by reference TRBV7-3 and TRBJ2-2, is GAGVSQTPSNKVTEKGKYVELRCDPISGHTALYWYRQSLGQGPEFLIYFQGTGAADDSGLPNDRFFAVRPEGSVSTLKIQRTERGDSAVYLCASSRTTGAGGELFFGEGSRLTVL.

This clone was seen just once. This chain joins TRBV27 and TRBJ2-3, with TRBD1 as a possible D gene (6 bases). V lost 7 bases, J lost 7 bases, and 18 bases lay in between. Germline loops: CDR1 MNHEY, CDR2 SMNVEV (reference sequence). CDR3 size: 14 residues. The CDR3 region is CASTPGQLPNTQYF. Here the CDR3 DNA reads TGTGCCAGCACTCCGGGACAACTTCCAAATACGCAGTATTTT.

Many counts were recorded for this clone. This chain connects TRBV19 to TRBJ1-3, with D possibly TRBD1 on 6 matching bases. CDR1 is LNHDA, CDR2 SQIVND, per germline (reference sequence). Trimming removed 5 bases from V and 4 bases from J, with 12 bases in between. The CDR3 loop spans 14 amino acids. Written as DNA, the CDR3 is TGTGCCAGTAGTCTCAGGGGCAACGGAAACACCATATATTTT. Translation gives CASSLRGNGNTIYF.

This clone is a singleton in its sample. J is TRBJ1-2 and V is TRBV18, with 8 positions matching TRBD1. Germline V gives CDR1 KGHSH, CDR2 LQKENI. This CDR3 contains 14 residues. Trimming removed 3 bases from V and 8 bases from J; junction bases left unmatched: 8. CDR3 residues: CASSPSQGAGGYTF. DNA of the CDR3: TGTGCCAGCTCACCGAGTCAGGGGGCAGGAGGCTACACCTTC.

This clone was observed once. The rearrangement joins TRBV25-1 to TRBJ1-1; 7 positions match TRBD1. This CDR3 is 15 amino acids long. From germline, CDR1 is MGHDK and CDR2 SYGVNS. J gave up 7 bases and V 2 bases, and 10 bases lay outside the gene matches. DNA for the CDR3: TGTGCCAGCAGTGAAAGCAAAGGGGGCGATAGTGAAGCTTTCTTT. Translating gives CASSESKGGDSEAFF.

V is TRBV19 and J is TRBJ2-1; a weak D match, TRBD2 (6 bases). Trimming pared 9 bases from V and 5 bases from J, leaving 17 bases between. Germline assignment: CDR1 LNHDA and CDR2 SQIVND (reference sequence). This CDR3 has 14 amino acids. The CDR3 DNA reads as TGTGCCAGCCGTGGGGCGGGAACGCACAATGAGCAGTTCTTC. Translating it yields CASRGAGTHNEQFF.